The 8 T cell receptor beta chains given below trace back to one sample, sequenced in a study of cytomegalovirus exposure and HLA in healthy donors. This PCR relied on a set of 60 Vbeta primers and 13 Jbeta primers. Libraries were prepared by immunoSEQ multiplex PCR; TCRdb keeps only in-frame clonotypes and omits some of them. The sample has roughly 140,000 clones, about 85% seen once. The sequencing input was PBMCs. These TCRs come from a woman under 30 in good health and CMV-seronegative.

The chain recombines TRBV7-8 with TRBJ2-7; 9 bases match TRBD1. The CDR3 is made up of 14 amino acids. The germline CDR1 and CDR2 sequences are SGHVS and FQNEAQ. V was pared by 1 base and J by 5 bases, with 3 bases of the junction left unmatched. The CDR3 spells CASSLDGTGNEQYF. CDR3 sequence (DNA): TGTGCCAGCAGCTTAGACGGGACAGGGAACGAGCAGTACTTC.

The V and J genes are TRBV7-2 and TRBJ2-7; 8 bases align to TRBD1. The germline V gene has CDR1 SGHTA and CDR2 FQGNSA. V lost 5 bases, J lost 2 bases, and 8 bases stayed unmatched. The CDR3 is 15 residues long. The CDR3 spells CASSLGQGSPYEQYF. For the CDR3, the DNA is TGTGCCAGCAGCCTTGGACAGGGCAGCCCCTACGAGCAGTACTTC.

The V call is TRBV19, the J call TRBJ2-1; 8 bases align to TRBD1. After removal of 5 bases from V and 5 bases from J, the junction contained 5 bases not matched to a gene. The germline V gene encodes CDR1 LNHDA and CDR2 SQIVND (reference sequence). This CDR3 region has 14 residues. This chain's CDR3 is CASSLDRAHNEQFF. The DNA of the CDR3 is TGTGCCAGTAGTTTGGACAGGGCCCACAATGAGCAGTTCTTC.

The count of this clone is one. V gene TRBV27 combines with J gene TRBJ2-7; 9 bases map to TRBD2. The ends lost 0 bases at V and 7 bases at J; junction bases unmatched: 7. Germline V gives CDR1 MNHEY, CDR2 SMNVEV (reference sequence). The CDR3 has 15 amino acids. This CDR3 is CASSLSRGGVWEQYF. The CDR3 region has the DNA TGTGCCAGCAGTTTATCGCGCGGGGGGGTATGGGAGCAGTACTTC.

This clone came up a few times. The chain has TRBV5-4 and TRBJ2-7; 8 bases map to TRBD2. With 4 bases clipped from V and 4 bases from J, the junction kept 13 bases outside the gene matches. Germline CDR1 SGHNT, CDR2 YYREEE (reference sequence). The CDR3 totals 16 residues. Here the CDR3 reads CASSRAGLAGAYEQYF. CDR3 sequence (DNA): TGTGCCAGCAGCCGCGCCGGACTAGCTGGAGCGTACGAGCAGTACTTC.

The V and J genes are TRBV10-3 and TRBJ2-5, with D unresolved. The closer fit of TRBJ2-7 to the DNA end suggests the J call may be wrong. Germline V gene lookup returns CDR1 ENHRY and CDR2 SYGVKD. CDR3 length equals 14 residues. This CDR3 reads CAISATPGPYEQYF. CDR3 sequence (DNA): TGTGCCATCAGTGCGACACCAGGTCCCTACGAGCAGTACTTC.

CDR3 sequence reads: CASSLYQASPNYGYTF. The CDR3 coding sequence is TGTGCCAGCAGTTTATACCAGGCCTCACCGAACTATGGCTACACCTTC. The chain employs TRBV27 and TRBJ1-2; D is ambiguous. This CDR3 has 16 residues. V was pared by 1 base and J by 2 bases, with 14 bases between. Per germline, CDR1 MNHEY and CDR2 SMNVEV (reference sequence).

J is TRBJ2-7 and V is TRBV5-1; no clear D. Germline CDR1 is SGHRS and CDR2 is YFSETQ. With 3 bases removed from V and 2 bases from J, the gap between germline ends came to 6 bases. The length of the CDR3 is 12 residues. CDR3 coding DNA: TGCGCCAGCAGCTCAACGGCCTACGAGCAGTACTTC. It translates to CASSSTAYEQYF.